The TCR beta chain described here comes from a study of T cell repertoires in cytomegalovirus infection. TCRdb itself ran the reads through MiXCR, one entry per CDR3 protein. The repertoire holds around 250,000 distinct CDR3 sequences, with about 17% as singletons. The V gene end was trimmed by 6 bases and the J gene end by 6 bases; junction bases not matched to a gene: 8. The germline V gene encodes CDR1 DFQATT and CDR2 SNEGSKA (reference sequence). The CDR3 consists of 13 residues. The receptor comes from a human donor in good health (CMV status not recorded). Some clones in this sample may be carry-over from other donors' samples. The sequenced sample consisted of CD8+ T cells from PBMCs. J is TRBJ2-1 and V is TRBV20-1; 7 bases line up with TRBD2. CDR3 protein: CSAVLTSLNEQFF. CDR3 coding DNA: TGCAGTGCAGTCCTGACTAGCCTCAATGAGCAGTTCTTC.